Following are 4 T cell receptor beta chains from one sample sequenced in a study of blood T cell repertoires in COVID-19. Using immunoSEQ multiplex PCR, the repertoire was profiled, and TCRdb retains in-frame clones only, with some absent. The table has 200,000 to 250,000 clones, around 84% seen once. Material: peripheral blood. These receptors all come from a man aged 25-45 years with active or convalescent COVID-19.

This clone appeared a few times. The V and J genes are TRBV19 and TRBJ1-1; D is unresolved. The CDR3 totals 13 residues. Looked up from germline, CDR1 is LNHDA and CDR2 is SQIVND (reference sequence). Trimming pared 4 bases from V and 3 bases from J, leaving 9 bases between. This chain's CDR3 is CASSTPRDTEAFF. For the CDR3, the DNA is TGTGCCAGTAGTACCCCCCGCGACACTGAAGCTTTCTTT.

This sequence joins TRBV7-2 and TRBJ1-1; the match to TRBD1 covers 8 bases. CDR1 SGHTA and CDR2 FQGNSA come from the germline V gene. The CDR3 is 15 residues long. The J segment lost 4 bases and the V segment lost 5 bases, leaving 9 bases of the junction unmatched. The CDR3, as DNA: TGTGCCAGCAGCCCACTAACCGGACAGGGCACTGAAGCTTTCTTT. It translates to CASSPLTGQGTEAFF. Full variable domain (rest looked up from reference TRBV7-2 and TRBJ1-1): GAGVSQSPSNKVTEKGKDVELRCDPISGHTALYWYRQSLGQGLEFLIYFQGNSAPDKSGLPSDRFSAERTGGSVSTLTIQRTQQEDSAVYLCASSPLTGQGTEAFFGQGTRLTVV.

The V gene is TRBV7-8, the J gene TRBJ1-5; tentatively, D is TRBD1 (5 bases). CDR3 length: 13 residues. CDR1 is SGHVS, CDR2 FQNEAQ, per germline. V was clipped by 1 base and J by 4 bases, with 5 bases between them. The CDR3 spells CASSLGQNQPQHF. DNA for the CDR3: TGTGCCAGCAGCTTAGGACAGAATCAGCCCCAGCATTTT.

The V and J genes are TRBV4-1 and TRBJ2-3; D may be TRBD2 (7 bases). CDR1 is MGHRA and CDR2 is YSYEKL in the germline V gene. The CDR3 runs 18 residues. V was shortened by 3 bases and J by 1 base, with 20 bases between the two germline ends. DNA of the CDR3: TGCGCCAGCAGCCACCCCTACGGGGGGCCGCCCGGCACAGATACGCAGTATTTT. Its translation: CASSHPYGGPPGTDTQYF.